A selection of T cell receptor beta chains follows, all from one sample in a study of T cells in Graves' hyperthyroidism and ophthalmopathy. TCRdb recomputed calls from the multiplex PCR reads with MiXCR, one row per CDR3 protein. The sample includes 800,000 or so distinct CDR3 sequences, 38% of them seen just once. Material for sequencing was blood. Receptor source: a man between 18 and 29 years old with Graves' hyperthyroidism. Each CDR3 is given with its conserved first and last residue. Each record gives: J gene, clone size, D gene, V gene, CDR3 DNA, CDR3 protein. A D gene is named only where the DNA matches it firmly. Clone size is shown for a subset of rows, as once, few, many or a class of expanded clone.

j_call: TRBJ2-7; clone_size: few; d_call: TRBD1; v_call: TRBV28; cdr3_nt: TGTGCCAGCAGTTCGTGGACAGGGCACTACGAGCAGTACTTC; cdr3_aa: CASSSWTGHYEQYF
j_call: TRBJ2-2; clone_size: NA; d_call: TRBD2; v_call: TRBV5-4; cdr3_nt: TGTGCCAGCAGCGCGGTTCTCCGGGGGGGCGACGGGGAGCTGTTTTTT; cdr3_aa: CASSAVLRGGDGELFF
j_call: TRBJ2-7; clone_size: NA; d_call: TRBD1; v_call: TRBV10-1; cdr3_nt: TGCGCCAGCAGTGACGACAGGGCCTCCTACGAGCAGTACTTC; cdr3_aa: CASSDDRASYEQYF
j_call: TRBJ2-5; clone_size: NA; d_call: TRBD2; v_call: TRBV2; cdr3_nt: TGTGCCAGCAGTTACTCGGGGAGCGGGGGTAGCGAGACCCAGTACTTC; cdr3_aa: CASSYSGSGGSETQYF
j_call: TRBJ1-1; clone_size: few; d_call: NA; v_call: TRBV19; cdr3_nt: TGTGCCAGTAGGGAGCGGGGGAACACTGAAGCTTTCTTT; cdr3_aa: CASRERGNTEAFF
j_call: TRBJ1-4; clone_size: NA; d_call: NA; v_call: TRBV4-1; cdr3_nt: TGCGCCAGCAGCTTACTCCCGGGACCTAATGAAAAACTGTTTTTT; cdr3_aa: CASSLLPGPNEKLFF
j_call: TRBJ1-1; clone_size: many; d_call: NA; v_call: TRBV2; cdr3_nt: TGTGCCAGCACCGAAACTGAAGCTTTCTTT; cdr3_aa: CASTETEAFF
j_call: TRBJ2-2; clone_size: NA; d_call: TRBD2; v_call: TRBV10-3; cdr3_nt: TGTGCCAGCAGTTACTCCCCCGGGACTAGCGTTCGAACCGGGGAGCTGTTTTTT; cdr3_aa: CASSYSPGTSVRTGELFF
j_call: TRBJ1-1; clone_size: NA; d_call: NA; v_call: TRBV7-9; cdr3_nt: TGTGCCAGCAGCCATATCGACAGGAGAATGAACACTGAAGCTTTCTTT; cdr3_aa: CASSHIDRRMNTEAFF
j_call: TRBJ1-1; clone_size: NA; d_call: TRBD1; v_call: TRBV29-1; cdr3_nt: TGCAGCGCCTACAGGGGGAACAGCTCAGCTTTCTTT; cdr3_aa: CSAYRGNSSAFF
j_call: TRBJ2-7; clone_size: few; d_call: TRBD1; v_call: TRBV12-3/TRBV12-4; cdr3_nt: TGTGCCAGCAGTTGGACAGGGGAATACGAGCAGTACTTC; cdr3_aa: CASSWTGEYEQYF
j_call: TRBJ2-7; clone_size: few; d_call: TRBD2; v_call: TRBV10-3; cdr3_nt: TGTGCCAGCAGTTCGCGACTAGCGGGGTCCACCGAGCAGTACTTC; cdr3_aa: CASSSRLAGSTEQYF
j_call: TRBJ1-1; clone_size: many; d_call: NA; v_call: TRBV7-2; cdr3_nt: TGCGCCAGCAGCTTGGGGGCTTCTGAAGCTTTCTTT; cdr3_aa: CASSLGASEAFF
j_call: TRBJ1-1; clone_size: NA; d_call: TRBD1; v_call: TRBV7-6; cdr3_nt: TGTGCCAGCAGCTTAGGGGGACAGGGACACACTGAAGCTTTCTTT; cdr3_aa: CASSLGGQGHTEAFF
j_call: TRBJ1-2; clone_size: NA; d_call: NA; v_call: TRBV29-1; cdr3_nt: TGCAGCGGCGTAACAGGGTATGGCTACACCTTC; cdr3_aa: CSGVTGYGYTF
j_call: TRBJ2-3; clone_size: once; d_call: NA; v_call: TRBV29-1; cdr3_nt: TGCAGCGTTGACCGCTCCTGGGATACGCAGTATTTT; cdr3_aa: CSVDRSWDTQYF
j_call: TRBJ2-5; clone_size: few; d_call: NA; v_call: TRBV14; cdr3_nt: TGTGCCAGCAGCCCTACCCGGGGGCAGGTAGAGACCCAGTACTTC; cdr3_aa: CASSPTRGQVETQYF
j_call: TRBJ2-7; clone_size: many; d_call: NA; v_call: TRBV29-1; cdr3_nt: TGCAGCGTTGCCGTATCCTACGAGCAGTACTTC; cdr3_aa: CSVAVSYEQYF